A single sample gave rise to the 25 T cell receptor beta chains below, sequenced in a study of blood T cell repertoires in COVID-19. TCRdb's copy holds only in-frame clones and misses some; the assay was immunoSEQ multiplex PCR. Of approximately 75,000 clones in the sample, 88% were seen once. Input material: peripheral blood. All receptors come from a man aged 50 to 59 with acute or convalescent COVID-19.

The V gene is TRBV13, the J gene TRBJ1-4; D gene uncertain. The germline gives CDR1 PRHDT, CDR2 FYEKMQ (reference sequence). Trimming shortened V by 3 bases and J by 0 bases, and 11 bases separated the two germline ends. CDR3 length equals 16 residues. DNA of the CDR3: TGTGCCAGCAGCTTTGGGCTGGGCTCAACTAATGAAAAACTGTTTTTT. Residues: CASSFGLGSTNEKLFF.

The chain employs TRBV19 and TRBJ1-6; TRBD1 matches 7 bases. The CDR3 loop spans 13 amino acids. CDR1 is LNHDA and CDR2 is SQIVND in the germline V gene (reference sequence). V dropped 5 bases and J dropped 11; count of bases not matched to a gene: 6. CDR3 DNA: TGTGCCAGTAGTCTCGGACAGGCTACACCCCTCCACTTT. It yields the protein CASSLGQATPLHF. The full variable domain, its missing parts supplied by reference TRBV19 and TRBJ1-6, is DGGITQSPKYLFRKEGQNVTLSCEQNLNHDAMYWYRQDPGQGLRLIYYSQIVNDFQKGDIAEGYSVSREKKESFPLTVTSAQKNPTAFYLCASSLGQATPLHFGNGTRLTVT.

The chain joins TRBV7-9 to TRBJ2-5; TRBD2 might be the D (6 bases). V was pared by 3 bases and J by 2 bases, with 13 bases between. This CDR3 comprises 15 residues. Germline V gives CDR1 SEHNR, CDR2 FQNEAQ (reference sequence). The CDR3 DNA reads as TGTGCCAGCAGCTTGGGGCGGGGAAATCAAGAGACCCAGTACTTC. Its translation is CASSLGRGNQETQYF. Supplemented by reference TRBV7-9 and TRBJ2-5, the full variable domain reads DTGVSQNPRHKITKRGQNVTFRCDPISEHNRLYWYRQTLGQGPEFLTYFQNEAQLEKSRLLSDRFSAERPKGSFSTLEIQRTEQGDSAMYLCASSLGRGNQETQYFGPGTRLLVL.

With respect to this clone: A read error may account for a junction end that differs from germline. V is TRBV7-7 and J is TRBJ2-5; D is undetermined. Germline V gene sequence: CDR1 SSHAT, CDR2 FNYEAQ (reference sequence). The CDR3 length is 15 residues. In DNA, the CDR3 is TGTGCTAGCAGCTTAGTCCAGAACCACCCGGAGACCCAGTACTTC. This encodes CASSLVQNHPETQYF.

The V gene is TRBV3-1 (or the pseudogene TRBV3-2), the J gene TRBJ1-4; 10 nucleotides line up with TRBD1. The CDR3 sequence is 14 residues long. Trimming removed 5 bases from V and 4 bases from J; junction bases left unmatched: 1. In germline, CDR1 is LGHDT, CDR2 YNNKEL (reference sequence). The CDR3 protein is CASSRTGGNEKLFF. CDR3 DNA sequence: TGTGCCAGCAGCAGGACAGGGGGTAATGAAAAACTGTTTTTT.

Concerning this clone: Other nucleotide sequences from this sample produce the same CDR3. The CDR3 DNA sequence: TGTGCCAGCAGCCAGTCGGGGGGGGGCTACAATGAGCAGTTCTTC. Amino acid sequence: CASSQSGGGYNEQFF. This rearrangement joins TRBV3-1 (or the pseudogene TRBV3-2) to TRBJ2-1; 8 positions match TRBD2. V lost 3 bases and J lost 3; bases outside the gene matches: 4. The CDR3 sequence is 15 residues long. Looked up from germline, CDR1 is LGHDT and CDR2 is YNNKEL (reference sequence).

V usage is TRBV20-1 and J usage is TRBJ2-7; 8 positions agree with TRBD1. V was clipped by 3 bases and J by 2 bases; unmatched bases: 9. The CDR3 length is 15 residues. Germline lookup yields CDR1 DFQATT and CDR2 SNEGSKA (reference sequence). In DNA, the CDR3 is TGCAGTGCTAGTGCTCCGAGGGGACAGGCCTACGAGCAGTACTTC. It is translated as CSASAPRGQAYEQYF.

The chain uses TRBV7-2 and TRBJ2-1; D is ambiguous. The CDR3 totals 15 residues. CDR1 and CDR2 from the germline V gene are SGHTA and FQGNSA. V was trimmed by 2 bases and J by 0 bases, leaving 8 bases between them. This chain's CDR3 is CASSLSQYSYNEQFF. In nucleotides, the CDR3 is TGTGCCAGCAGCTTATCGCAGTACTCCTACAATGAGCAGTTCTTC.

The genes are TRBV7-9 and TRBJ1-2, with 8 bases lining up with TRBD1. Germline V gene data show CDR1 as SEHNR and CDR2 as FQNEAQ (reference sequence). V was pared by 5 bases and J by 0 bases, with 14 bases of the junction left unmatched. The CDR3 extends over 18 amino acids. Here the CDR3 DNA reads TGTGCCAGCAGCCTTCGCCCTACAGGACAGGGATCTAACTATGGCTACACCTTC. Translation: CASSLRPTGQGSNYGYTF. Full variable domain (remainder filled in from reference TRBV7-9 and TRBJ1-2): DTGVSQNPRHKITKRGQNVTFRCDPISEHNRLYWYRQTLGQGPEFLTYFQNEAQLEKSRLLSDRFSAERPKGSFSTLEIQRTEQGDSAMYLCASSLRPTGQGSNYGYTFGSGTRLTVV.

The rearrangement uses TRBV9 and TRBJ1-4, with D uncertain. The germline V and J ends were trimmed by 1 base and 6 bases, with 7 bases remaining between them. This CDR3 comprises 13 residues. Germline assignment: CDR1 SGDLS and CDR2 YYNGEE. This CDR3 reads CASSVREDEKLFF. Here the CDR3 DNA reads TGTGCCAGCAGCGTAAGAGAAGATGAAAAACTGTTTTTT.

The chain joins TRBV5-1 to TRBJ2-1; 11 bases match TRBD2. The CDR3 covers 16 residues. J lost 2 bases, V lost 4 bases, and 5 bases had no gene match. CDR1 and CDR2 (germline): SGHRS, YFSETQ. The CDR3 DNA sequence: TGCGCCAGCAGCCTCTCGACTAGCGGGGCCTACAATGAGCAGTTCTTC. Translated: CASSLSTSGAYNEQFF.

The CDR3 nucleotides read TGTGCCAGCAGCCTCCTCCCAGCGGGGGGAGGCACAGATACGCAGTATTTT. It is translated as CASSLLPAGGGTDTQYF. The chain carries TRBV6-4 and TRBJ2-3, with 9 nucleotides matching TRBD2. CDR3 length: 17 residues. After removal of 6 bases from V and 1 base from J, the junction contained 11 bases not matched to a gene. Germline CDR1 is MRHNA and CDR2 is SNTAGT.

The V gene is TRBV11-2, the J gene TRBJ2-7; D unresolved. Between the trimmed V and J ends, which lost 0 bases and 5 bases, there was a span of 8 bases. Germline V gives CDR1 SGHAT, CDR2 FQNNGV. This CDR3 has 13 residues. CDR3 sequence: CASSLDVGDEQYF. CDR3 DNA: TGTGCCAGCAGCTTAGATGTTGGAGACGAGCAGTACTTC.

The rearrangement uses TRBV29-1 and TRBJ2-3; 15 positions match TRBD2. Germline-derived CDR1 and CDR2 are SQVTM and ANQGSEA. The CDR3 has 13 residues. Losses at the gene ends were 7 bases for V and 7 bases for J; bases not matched to a gene: 3. Here the CDR3 DNA reads TGCAGCGCGGGACTAGCGGGGGGTAATACGCAGTATTTT. It yields the protein CSAGLAGGNTQYF.

This chain connects TRBV7-8 to TRBJ1-6; 11 bases fit TRBD1. CDR1 is SGHVS, CDR2 FQNEAQ, per germline. The trim removed 5 bases at V and 8 bases at J, leaving 8 bases unmatched. This CDR3 spans 16 amino acids. CDR3 nucleotide sequence: TGTGCCAGCAGCCCCCTAAGGACAGGGGGCGATTCACCCCTCCACTTT. This sequence encodes CASSPLRTGGDSPLHF. Looking up the rest from reference TRBV7-8 and TRBJ1-6 gives the full variable domain: GAGVSQSPRYKVAKRGQDVALRCDPISGHVSLFWYQQALGQGPEFLTYFQNEAQLDKSGLPSDRFFAERPEGSVSTLKIQRTQQEDSAVYLCASSPLRTGGDSPLHFGNGTRLTVT.

This chain uses TRBV5-6 with TRBJ2-2; D ambiguous. The CDR3 totals 11 residues. Trimming removed 1 base at V and 10 bases at J, with 5 bases between. Germline V lookup: CDR1 SGHDT, CDR2 YYEEEE. The CDR3 DNA reads as TGTGCCAGCAGCTTGACTGAGGAGCTGTTTTTT. This translates into CASSLTEELFF.

J is TRBJ2-1 and V is TRBV6-4, with D uncertain. Germline V gene data show CDR1 as MRHNA and CDR2 as SNTAGT. Trimming stripped 0 bases from V and 0 bases from J, with 9 bases between. The CDR3 is 16 residues long. CDR3 nucleotide sequence: TGTGCCAGCAGTGACTCTAGCCGGAGCTCCTACAATGAGCAGTTCTTC. Amino acid sequence: CASSDSSRSSYNEQFF.

This chain connects TRBV6-1 to TRBJ2-6; unclear D gene. Germline loops: CDR1 MNHNS, CDR2 SASEGT. This CDR3 has 18 amino acids. The V and J ends lost 0 bases and 1 base respectively, with 13 bases between them. The CDR3 here is CASSEARIILSGANVLTF. The CDR3 DNA is TGTGCCAGCAGTGAAGCACGAATAATACTATCTGGGGCCAACGTCCTGACTTTC.

This clone has just one count. J is TRBJ1-3 and V is TRBV10-2; D is unresolved. The V and J ends lost 5 bases and 9 bases respectively, with 14 bases between them. The germline gives CDR1 WSHSY, CDR2 SAAADI. The CDR3 sequence is 13 residues long. Here the CDR3 reads CASSKTGGGTIYF. CDR3 coding DNA: TGCGCCAGCAGTAAGACCGGTGGAGGCACCATATATTTT.

Here the CDR3 DNA reads TGTGCCAGCAGCTTAGTGACAGGCTCCTACGAGCAGTACTTC. Translated: CASSLVTGSYEQYF. V is TRBV7-9 and J is TRBJ2-7; D perhaps matches TRBD1 (6 bases). Trimming took 1 base from V and 0 from J, leaving 7 bases between them. The V gene's germline CDR1 is SEHNR and CDR2 FQNEAQ (reference sequence). The CDR3 sequence is 14 residues long.

The rearrangement joins TRBV5-4 to TRBJ2-2; TRBD1 aligns across 9 bases. The length of the CDR3 is 16 residues. Unmatched junction bases numbered 13, after V lost 4 bases and J lost 9 bases. CDR1 is SGHNT and CDR2 is YYREEE in the germline V gene (reference sequence). CDR3 protein: CASSVTGGAEGRELFF. CDR3 in DNA: TGTGCCAGCAGCGTTACAGGGGGCGCGGAGGGCCGGGAGCTGTTTTTT.

This chain joins TRBV7-9 and TRBJ2-1, with TRBD2 identical over 8 bases. The germline CDR1 and CDR2 sequences are SEHNR and FQNEAQ (reference sequence). Unmatched junction bases numbered 14, after V lost 4 bases and J lost 9 bases. This CDR3 has 16 residues. In DNA form, the CDR3 reads TGTGCCAGCAGCTGGAGCCGGGGGGGGGATTCGGGTGAGCAGTTCTTC. Encoded protein: CASSWSRGGDSGEQFF.

The V call is TRBV18, the J call TRBJ1-2; 9 bases match TRBD1. Germline CDR1 reads KGHSH; CDR2 reads LQKENI. V was pared by 2 bases and J by 6 bases, with 7 bases of the junction left unmatched. The CDR3 runs 15 residues. For the CDR3, the DNA is TGTGCCAGCTCACCAGGACAGGGGCACTACGATGGCTACACCTTC. Its protein product is CASSPGQGHYDGYTF.

The chain has TRBV5-1 and TRBJ2-7; 9 nucleotides line up with TRBD2. The CDR3 contains 13 residues. The V segment lost 2 bases and the J segment 4 bases; nucleotides outside the gene matches: 1. Germline values: CDR1 SGHRS, CDR2 YFSETQ. This CDR3 is CASSFLAGYEQYF. The DNA of the CDR3 is TGCGCCAGCAGCTTCCTAGCGGGGTACGAGCAGTACTTC.

The chain is built from TRBV29-1 and TRBJ1-2; D uncertain. The germline V gene has CDR1 SQVTM and CDR2 ANQGSEA. Trimming removed 0 bases at V and 8 bases at J, with 13 bases between. The CDR3 is 13 residues long. The CDR3 protein is CSVEEVMGGGYTF. The CDR3 nucleotides are TGCAGCGTTGAAGAAGTAATGGGAGGCGGCTACACCTTC.